The clone carrying this T cell receptor beta chain was picked up a small number of times. The antigen is undetermined. The record originates from a study of cytomegalovirus exposure and HLA in healthy donors. The PCR contained 60 Vbeta and 13 Jbeta primers. The data were produced by immunoSEQ multiplex PCR, yet TCRdb's version contains in-frame clones alone and is incomplete. In the table there are about 31,000 clones, around 40% of which are singletons. The study's findings and limits: Productive rates of about 90% or about 30% were seen for most TCR beta V segments in an earlier analysis.

This receptor was taken from a woman in her fifties or sixties in good health and CMV-seronegative. Sequencing was carried out using PBMCs.

The CDR3 DNA reads as TGTGCCAGCAGCCAGGAGGCCGCCTACGAGCAGTACTTC. Translating gives CASSQEAAYEQYF. The rearrangement uses TRBV7-9 and TRBJ2-7, with a weak D call TRBD2 (5 bases). V lost 5 bases and J lost 2, with 10 bases in between. The CDR3 extends over 13 amino acids. The germline V gene encodes CDR1 SEHNR and CDR2 FQNEAQ (reference sequence).